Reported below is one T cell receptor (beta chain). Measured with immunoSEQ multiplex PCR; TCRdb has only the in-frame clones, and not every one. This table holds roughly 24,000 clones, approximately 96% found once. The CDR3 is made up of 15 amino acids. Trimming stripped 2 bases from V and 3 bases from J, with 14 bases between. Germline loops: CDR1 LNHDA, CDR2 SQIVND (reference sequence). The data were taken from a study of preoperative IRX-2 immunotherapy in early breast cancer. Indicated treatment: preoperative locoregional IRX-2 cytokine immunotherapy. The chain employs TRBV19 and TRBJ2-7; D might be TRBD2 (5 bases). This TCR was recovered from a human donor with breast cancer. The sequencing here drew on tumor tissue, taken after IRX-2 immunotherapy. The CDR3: CASSISRLEVYEQYF. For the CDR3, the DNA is TGTGCCAGTAGTATATCGAGGTTGGAGGTCTACGAGCAGTACTTC.